What follows is one T cell receptor (beta chain) and its context. What this receptor recognizes is not known. No per-base quality is available; no much larger clone lies one base away. The immunoSEQ Assay, a bias-controlled multiplex PCR, was used to amplify TCRbeta CDR3 regions from genomic DNA. As for how the authors treated the data: The number of nucleated cells in each sample was estimated by amplification of reference gene primers within the assay. To quantify the absolute abundance of each unique TCRbeta CDR3 rearrangement, sequence reads were collapsed and filtered. For each sample, productive Simpson clonality was calculated as the square root of Simpson's diversity index across productive rearrangements. TCRdb's version of the immuneACCESS table is confined to in-frame rearrangements and falls short of the full clone set. An unresolved V gene accounts for under half of the shortfall where checked; the remainder is of unknown origin. The V and J calls and the clone size are those of that table, but D and trimming were determined from the DNA. In this sample the table shows 150,000 to 200,000 clones, over 85% of which occur a single time. In total, the top ten clones hold roughly 2.1% of the sample.

CDR1 and CDR2 are drawn from the germline V gene: SNHLY, FYNNEI. Its CDR3 holds 14 amino acids, cysteine through phenylalanine. Left in the record is the CDR3 DNA by itself, 42 bases read in frame from the first base. The germline V end is reduced by 8 bases and the J end by 3 bases; junction bases left unmatched: 4. The data originate from a study of blood T cell repertoires in COVID-19 (dated by TCRdb to the early 2020s). Regarding the research as a whole: Collaborator samples came from the United States, Italy and Spain and covered acute and convalescent phases of COVID-19. Sample metadata almost always included a de-identified subject ID, COVID-19 status, age in years and sex. Deeply sampled blood TCRbeta repertoires from subjects exposed to, actively infected with, or recovered from COVID-19 were included in the dataset. The prospective study material was composed of cDNA or gDNA derived from T cells, B-cell-depleted T cells, or PBMCs. Where available, HLA class I and class II types were taken from metadata supplied by the sample provider and were not determined by assay-based typing. The samples were drawn from two sources: the first 160 participants of the ongoing ImmuneRACE study, and approximately 1,300 subjects contributed by 6 global collaborators. The repertoires were released in a freely available public database intended as a resource for research on the immune response to SARS-CoV-2. The investigation overall reported the following: The quantity of clinical and demographic metadata differed by source and by participant and was supplied without curation.

At one collaborating source in Seattle, patients were enrolled during active infection and were followed longitudinally through the course of disease. Whole blood was collected in K2EDTA tubes by collaborating institutions according to the institutions' own protocols. Collaborator samples were shipped for TCRbeta analysis as frozen whole blood, isolated PBMCs, or DNA extracted from either sample type. The receptor's source is a woman aged 55-69 years with COVID-19, enrolled during active disease. Sequencing was done on a sample of peripheral blood. The chain is encoded by TRBV2 joined to TRBJ2-2, with TRBD2 matching 9 junction bases. The sequence in DNA is TGTGCCAGCCAAGCGGGGGGCTACACCGGGGAGCTGTTTTTT. This translates into CASQAGGYTGELFF. With the rest looked up from the reference TRBV2 and TRBJ2-2 genes rather than sequenced, the full variable domain is EPEVTQTPSHQVTQMGQEVILRCVPISNHLYFYWYRQILGQKVEFLVSFYNNEISEKSEIFDDQFSVERPDGSNFTLKIRSTKLEDSAMYFCASQAGGYTGELFFGEGSRLTVL.